Sequencing of this TCR beta chain was carried out in a study of human T cells and chemical hapten exposure. One entry per CDR3 protein results from TCRdb running MiXCR on the RACE reads. The repertoire includes tens of thousands of distinct CDR3 sequences, roughly 8.8% of them detected once, and approximately 3.9% sits in the top ten. At least ten counts were recorded for this clonotype. This CDR3 is 13 amino acids long. V was cut by 2 bases and J by 4 bases, with 8 bases left in between. CDR1 and CDR2 (germline): MDHEN, SYDVKM. Time point meaning: pre-sensitization, week 0. The treatment here: therapeutic diphenylcyclopropenone sensitization with weekly scalp DPC.

The clonotype comes from a woman between 40 and 55 years old with alopecia areata. Some clones in this sample may be carry-over from other donors' samples. The sample here was whole blood, taken in connection with sensitization to the hapten diphenylcyclopropenone (DPC). The V and J genes are TRBV28 and TRBJ1-2; a possible D gene is TRBD1 (5 bases). CDR3 bases: TGTGCCAGCAGTTTAGCGGGGACCTATGGCTACACCTTC. It specifies CASSLAGTYGYTF.